Presented here are 15 T cell receptor beta chains from one specimen sequenced in a study of blood T cell repertoires in COVID-19. TCRdb keeps only in-frame clones here, not all; method: immunoSEQ multiplex PCR. The sample yields some 220,000 clones, around 89% seen once. Sample: PBMCs or T cells enriched from blood (not recorded which). These receptors were collected from a woman aged 18-29 years in a cohort exposed to, infected with or recovered from COVID-19 (not recorded which).

The CDR3 nucleotides read TGTGCCACCAGCATAACAGGGATCGGCGAAAACATTCAGTACTTC. This encodes CATSITGIGENIQYF. J is TRBJ2-4 and V is TRBV15; maybe TRBD1 (6 bases). The CDR3 is 15 residues long. Germline V gene sequence: CDR1 LNHNV, CDR2 YYDKDF (reference sequence). V was trimmed by 4 bases and J by 5 bases, leaving 15 bases between them.

The rearrangement links TRBV14 to TRBJ1-5; 9 nucleotides line up with TRBD1. Germline V CDR1 and CDR2: SGHDN, FVKESK. The CDR3 runs 17 residues. J was trimmed by 2 bases and V by 4 bases; bases with no gene match: 9. Here the CDR3 reads CASSLRWDRDGNQPQHF. As DNA, the CDR3 is TGTGCCAGCAGCCTTCGATGGGACAGGGATGGCAATCAGCCCCAGCATTTT. Filled out from reference TRBV14 and TRBJ1-5, the complete variable domain reads EAGVTQFPSHSVIEKGQTVTLRCDPISGHDNLYWYRRVMGKEIKFLLHFVKESKQDESGMPNNRFLAERTGGTYSTLKVQPAELEDSGVYFCASSLRWDRDGNQPQHFGDGTRLSIL.

This sequence joins TRBV15 and TRBJ1-1; maybe TRBD1 (5 bases). Germline-derived CDR1 and CDR2 are LNHNV and YYDKDF (reference sequence). Trimming shortened V by 7 bases and J by 6 bases, and 15 bases separated the two germline ends. The length of the CDR3 is 13 residues. CDR3 sequence: CATNRGEGSEAFF. The CDR3 DNA reads TGTGCCACCAATCGGGGGGAAGGCTCTGAAGCTTTCTTT.

J is TRBJ1-6 and V is TRBV5-4; TRBD1 agrees at 8 bases. J lost 9 bases, V lost 4 bases, and 6 bases had no gene match. The CDR3 spans 14 residues. Germline V CDR1 and CDR2: SGHNT, YYREEE (reference sequence). The CDR3 loop is CASSLDRVASPLHF. The CDR3 nucleotides read TGTGCCAGCAGCCTGGACAGGGTGGCTTCACCCCTCCACTTT. The variable domain in full, completed from reference TRBV5-4 and TRBJ1-6, reads ETGVTQSPTHLIKTRGQQVTLRCSSQSGHNTVSWYQQALGQGPQFIFQYYREEENGRGNFPPRFSGLQFPNYSSELNVNALELDDSALYLCASSLDRVASPLHFGNGTRLTVT.

The rearrangement joins TRBV11-2 to TRBJ2-1, with D perhaps TRBD2 (5 bases). The CDR3 spans 16 residues. Germline CDR1 SGHAT, CDR2 FQNNGV. With 5 bases removed from V and 11 bases from J, the gap between germline ends came to 25 bases. CDR3 region: CASSPHAGLAEYKQFF. DNA of the CDR3: TGTGCCAGCAGCCCTCACGCGGGCTTGGCGGAGTATAAGCAGTTCTTC.

This chain joins TRBV2 and TRBJ2-1; D gene ambiguous. Germline V gene data show CDR1 as SNHLY and CDR2 as FYNNEI. V was trimmed by 8 bases and J by 4 bases, leaving 6 bases between them. CDR3 length: 11 residues. The CDR3 coding sequence is TGTGCCAGCGAGTATTACAATGAGCAGTTCTTC. This encodes CASEYYNEQFF.

The CDR3 loop is CASSLYQSPLHF. The DNA of the CDR3 is TGTGCCAGCAGTTTATATCAGTCACCCCTCCACTTT. The gene calls are TRBV27 and TRBJ1-6; D uncertain. The V and J ends lost 1 base and 10 bases respectively, with 5 bases between them. Looked up from germline, CDR1 is MNHEY and CDR2 is SMNVEV (reference sequence). This CDR3 has 12 amino acids.

V is TRBV5-6 and J is TRBJ1-1, with 10 bases fitting TRBD1. Trimming cost V 4 bases and J 11 bases; bases outside gene matches: 8. The CDR3 is 13 residues long. Germline V gene data show CDR1 as SGHDT and CDR2 as YYEEEE. CDR3 protein: CASSLGTGEWAFF. The DNA of the CDR3 is TGTGCCAGCAGCCTAGGGACAGGGGAATGGGCTTTCTTT.

The rearrangement joins TRBV19 to TRBJ2-3, with 12 positions matching TRBD2. The CDR3 is 15 amino acids. The junction had 4 bases not matched to a gene; V was cut back by 4 bases and J by 5 bases. From germline, CDR1 is LNHDA and CDR2 SQIVND (reference sequence). The CDR3 protein is CASSTATSGGDTQYF. Here the CDR3 DNA reads TGTGCCAGTAGTACTGCGACTAGCGGGGGAGATACGCAGTATTTT. Using reference TRBV19 and TRBJ2-3 for the parts outside the CDR3, the full variable domain is DGGITQSPKYLFRKEGQNVTLSCEQNLNHDAMYWYRQDPGQGLRLIYYSQIVNDFQKGDIAEGYSVSREKKESFPLTVTSAQKNPTAFYLCASSTATSGGDTQYFGPGTRLTVL.

The rearrangement joins TRBV9 to TRBJ1-1; 9 nucleotides line up with TRBD1. Looked up from germline, CDR1 is SGDLS and CDR2 is YYNGEE. The CDR3 is 15 residues long. V dropped 2 bases and J dropped 4; count of bases not matched to a gene: 6. CDR3 sequence (DNA): TGTGCCAGCAGCGTCCAAACAGGGGGCGTCACTGAAGCTTTCTTT. Protein sequence: CASSVQTGGVTEAFF.

This chain joins TRBV4-1 and TRBJ2-7; D gene ambiguous. The CDR3 loop spans 16 amino acids. The ends were cut back, 1 base at V and 0 bases at J, with 13 bases in the middle. Germline V gives CDR1 MGHRA, CDR2 YSYEKL. CDR3 amino acids: CASSQGPIRNSYEQYF. Written as DNA, the CDR3 is TGCGCCAGCAGCCAAGGGCCCATTCGCAACTCCTACGAGCAGTACTTC.

This clone came up a few times. The rearrangement uses TRBV7-6 and TRBJ2-5; D may be TRBD1 (5 bases). V was shortened by 1 base and J by 4 bases, with 13 bases between the two germline ends. Germline V gene lookup returns CDR1 SGHVS and CDR2 FNYEAQ. The CDR3 spans 15 residues. Here the CDR3 reads CASSLVNVQGETQYF. The CDR3 nucleotides read TGTGCCAGCAGCTTAGTCAATGTGCAGGGAGAGACCCAGTACTTC.

The sample holds one count of this clone. The rearrangement joins TRBV2 to TRBJ1-2; the match to TRBD1 covers 9 bases. After removal of 6 bases from V and 4 bases from J, the junction contained 9 bases not matched to a gene. The germline gives CDR1 SNHLY, CDR2 FYNNEI. The CDR3 is 15 residues long. The CDR3 sequence: CASSGPGQGSYGYTF. CDR3 nucleotides: TGTGCCAGCAGCGGCCCGGGACAGGGCTCCTATGGCTACACCTTC.

The rearrangement joins TRBV6-1 to TRBJ2-7; 10 bases match TRBD1. CDR3 length: 18 residues. The germline gives CDR1 MNHNS, CDR2 SASEGT. J lost 3 bases, V lost 3 bases, and 14 bases had no gene match. The chain's CDR3 is CASSDKESGTGANYEQYF. CDR3 in DNA: TGTGCCAGCAGTGACAAGGAAAGCGGGACAGGGGCTAACTACGAGCAGTACTTC.

This clone was recorded once. The chain uses TRBV5-1 and TRBJ2-2; tentatively, D is TRBD2 (5 bases). This CDR3 comprises 15 residues. Germline V lookup: CDR1 SGHRS, CDR2 YFSETQ. With 0 bases removed from V and 4 bases from J, the gap between germline ends came to 10 bases. The CDR3 DNA sequence: TGCGCCAGCAGCTTGGTGTGGGAGTTCACCGGGGAGCTGTTTTTT. Its protein is CASSLVWEFTGELFF.